This paragraph reports one T cell receptor (beta chain). No antigen is known for it. This CDR3 has 13 amino acids. Trimming pared 7 bases from V and 3 bases from J, leaving 10 bases between. Germline CDR1 and CDR2: SNHLY and FYNNEI. Amplification used 60 Vbeta primers and 13 Jbeta primers. Only in-frame clones appear in the TCRdb table, and some are missing; sequencing was by immunoSEQ multiplex PCR. The profile shows roughly 56,000 clones, 81% of them singletons. This entry belongs to a study of cytomegalovirus exposure and HLA in healthy donors. About the research overall: Earlier work reported some 110 million unique TCR beta sequences from some 170 million T cells.

Study-wide results and limits: Among donors in an Asian-associated ancestry cluster, a later analysis reportedly found fewer N-insertions than the roughly 680-donor mean. With high specificity and sensitivity, the classifier reportedly diagnosed cytomegalovirus status.

This sequence joins TRBV2 and TRBJ1-5, with a weak D call TRBD1 (5 bases). The sequence came from a boy aged 5 to 17 in good health and CMV-seropositive. Sequencing was performed on PBMCs. CDR3 coding DNA: TGTGCCAGCAAAGGGGTCCTCAATCAGCCCCAGCATTTT. Translated: CASKGVLNQPQHF.